The 10 T cell receptor beta chains below were found in one sample sequenced in a study of T cell repertoires in cytomegalovirus infection. TCRdb itself ran the reads through MiXCR, one entry per CDR3 protein. The table shows 600,000 to 800,000 distinct CDR3 sequences, with 24% occurring only once. The sequencing input was CD8+ T cells from PBMCs. The receptors shown here come from a human donor in good health (CMV status not recorded). Some clones in this sample may be carry-over from other donors' samples.

The chain links TRBV13 to TRBJ1-1; possibly TRBD1 for D (5 bases). Germline V gene sequence: CDR1 PRHDT, CDR2 FYEKMQ (reference sequence). V lost 5 bases, J lost 3 bases, and 16 bases lay in between. CDR3 length equals 15 residues. The CDR3 is CASSSPKEGDTEAFF. The CDR3 DNA follows: TGTGCCAGCAGCAGCCCAAAGGAAGGGGACACTGAAGCTTTCTTT.

The V gene is TRBV5-6, the J gene TRBJ2-1, with D possibly matching TRBD2 (6 bases). This CDR3 is built from 14 residues. The germline gives CDR1 SGHDT, CDR2 YYEEEE. V shed 0 bases and J shed 8 bases, with 12 bases lying between them. CDR3 sequence (DNA): TGTGCCAGCAGCTTGGAAGCTAGCGCGGATGAGCAGTTCTTC. Translated, it gives CASSLEASADEQFF.

Comment on this clonotype: A much bigger clone sits one base away, suggesting this may be a read error. The genes are TRBV12-3 or TRBV12-4 and TRBJ2-1; D gene unclear. This CDR3 spans 13 amino acids. CDR3 amino acids: CTSSLLQYNEQFF. CDR3 in DNA: TGTACCAGCAGTTTATTACAGTACAATGAGCAGTTCTTC.

The chain uses TRBV5-6 and TRBJ2-1, with 9 bases identical to TRBD2. The junction had 7 bases not matched to a gene; V was cut back by 0 bases and J by 9 bases. Germline V gene data show CDR1 as SGHDT and CDR2 as YYEEEE. CDR3 length: 15 residues. Here the CDR3 reads CASSLGGGGAREQFF. Here the CDR3 DNA reads TGTGCCAGCAGCTTGGGAGGCGGGGGGGCCCGTGAGCAGTTCTTC.

This clonotype was picked up many times. The chain is built from TRBV6-1 and TRBJ1-1; 10 nucleotides line up with TRBD1. Germline V lookup: CDR1 MNHNS, CDR2 SASEGT. The CDR3 extends over 16 amino acids. The V segment lost 5 bases and the J segment 1 base; nucleotides outside the gene matches: 7. DNA for the CDR3: TGTGCCAGCAGTTCGGGGACAGGGGAAAAGAACACTGAAGCTTTCTTT. Its protein product is CASSSGTGEKNTEAFF.

The chain combines TRBV2 with TRBJ2-3; D call uncertain. This CDR3 is 15 amino acids long. Germline V lookup: CDR1 SNHLY, CDR2 FYNNEI. Trimming pared 6 bases from V and 0 bases from J, leaving 13 bases between. CDR3 loop: CASSLRTDSTDTQYF. The DNA for the CDR3 is TGTGCCAGCAGCCTCAGGACCGATAGCACAGATACGCAGTATTTT.

This clonotype turned up a few times. The chain joins TRBV10-3 to TRBJ2-1; TRBD1 might be the D (5 bases). CDR1 and CDR2 (germline): ENHRY, SYGVKD. This CDR3 contains 14 residues. Trimming left V 3 bases short and J 9 bases short, with 15 bases between. The CDR3 loop is CAISDGQGSPEQFF. The CDR3 region has the DNA TGTGCCATCAGTGACGGGCAGGGATCCCCTGAGCAGTTCTTC.

This clonotype was recorded a few times. The J gene is TRBJ2-1, the V gene TRBV20-1; D is perhaps TRBD1 (7 bases). V dropped 5 bases and J dropped 7 bases, with 27 bases sitting between them. CDR3 length equals 17 residues. CDR1 is DFQATT, CDR2 SNEGSKA, per germline (reference sequence). The CDR3 bases are TGCAGTGCTTACACTCTCGAACAGGGGAGGACGGCGAATGAGCAGTTCTTC. Translated: CSAYTLEQGRTANEQFF.

The V call is TRBV2, the J call TRBJ2-5, with D possibly TRBD1 on 6 matching bases. The CDR3 is 14 amino acids. The V end was cut by 8 bases, the J end by 2 bases, with 15 bases between. CDR1 and CDR2 from the germline V gene are SNHLY and FYNNEI. The CDR3 region has the DNA TGTGCCAGCTGGGCCCGGACAGCACAAGAGACCCAGTACTTC. Its protein is CASWARTAQETQYF.

The chain employs TRBV7-6 and TRBJ2-1; D possibly matches TRBD1 or TRBD2 (5 bases each). The CDR3 is 20 residues long. Trimming cost V 0 bases and J 1 base, with 22 bases left between them. Looked up from germline, CDR1 is SGHVS and CDR2 is FNYEAQ. The CDR3 loop reads CASSLAPGPGNSGSYNEQFF. CDR3 nucleotide sequence: TGTGCCAGCAGCTTAGCGCCGGGACCTGGGAACTCAGGGTCCTACAATGAGCAGTTCTTC.